This is a list of T cell receptor beta chains from one sample in a study of CXCR3-negative and CXCR3-positive naive CD8 T cells. Each CDR3 protein gets one entry in TCRdb, which reprocessed the 5' RACE reads and gives no DNA. Its listing shows approximately 58,000 distinct CDR3 sequences. The sequenced sample consisted of naive CXCR3- CD8+ T cells from blood. These receptors were taken from a human donor in good health. Some clones in this sample may be carry-over from other donors' samples. Each CDR3 is given with its conserved first and last residue.

j_call,v_call,cdr3_aa
TRBJ2-1,TRBV7-2,CASSPIAGAYNEQFF
TRBJ2-7,TRBV7-3,CASSWGQGSGEQYF
TRBJ2-7,TRBV7-9,CASGRSDHYEQYF
TRBJ2-1,TRBV7-9,CASSPKLAWGDSYNEQFF
TRBJ2-2,TRBV5-1,CASSLLDRTGELFF
TRBJ2-4,TRBV11-2,CTSSLDPPGGNPKPIQYF
TRBJ2-5,TRBV7-8,CASSHDRGAQETQYF
TRBJ2-5,TRBV4-3,CASSQDFAGVKETQYF
TRBJ1-2,TRBV7-3,CASSFIGGYGYTF
TRBJ2-3,TRBV25-1,CASSEFEGGSTDTQYF
TRBJ1-3,TRBV21-1,CASSKRPSGNTIYF
TRBJ2-1,TRBV7-6,CASSLSGHNEQFF
TRBJ2-5,TRBV12-3/TRBV12-4,CASSLSPDQYF
TRBJ2-7,TRBV29-1,CSVEQGHSYEQYF
TRBJ1-2,TRBV5-1,CASSETTGGDYGYTF
TRBJ1-2,TRBV4-3,CASSPGVEVYYGYTF
TRBJ2-5,TRBV7-2,CASSLVGWASGGSPFQETQYF
TRBJ2-2,TRBV18,CASSPLNTGELFF
TRBJ2-7,TRBV29-1,CSVEDPGTGIYEQYF
TRBJ2-7,TRBV28,CASSRLEMHNSYEQYF
TRBJ1-4,TRBV29-1,CSVEGVSQGEEKLFF
TRBJ2-1,TRBV27,CASSTGLDPSYNEQFF
TRBJ2-1,TRBV7-2,CASSWSGGNYNEQFF
TRBJ2-7,TRBV19,CASSPSPAAGYEQYF
TRBJ1-4,TRBV7-9,CASSSPTGRREKLFF
TRBJ1-5,TRBV29-1,CSVGLGYNQPQHF
TRBJ1-1,TRBV19,CASSILDSSYGTEAFF
TRBJ2-7,TRBV20-1,CSARHESATYEQYF
TRBJ1-1,TRBV18,CASSPTGGGEAFF
TRBJ2-1,TRBV7-3,CASSLDGNYRTYNEQFF
TRBJ2-1,TRBV6-4,CASAGVDGNEQFF
TRBJ2-1,TRBV5-1,CASSLADVSGAGRNEQFF
TRBJ2-7,TRBV12-3/TRBV12-4,CASSPTGGEQYF
TRBJ2-2,TRBV29-1,CSIRSGVGELFF
TRBJ2-5,TRBV7-8,CASSLGAQQGGETQYF
TRBJ2-1,TRBV7-6,CASSLAYSGPGDRFYEQFF
TRBJ2-1,TRBV20-1,CSARLPGGYNEQFF
TRBJ2-7,TRBV27,CASSLGGEAYEQYF
TRBJ2-2,TRBV7-9,CASSSDTAANTGELFF
TRBJ2-1,TRBV29-1,CSVEVETSSYNEQFF
TRBJ2-3,TRBV7-6,CASSLAWGASTDTQYF
TRBJ2-4,TRBV12-3/TRBV12-4,CASSLATKNIQYF
TRBJ2-5,TRBV28,CASPCRRHREPQETQYF
TRBJ1-2,TRBV29-1,CSVSTNPYGYTF
TRBJ2-7,TRBV7-9,CASSPRDKPYEQYF
TRBJ2-7,TRBV20-1,CSARLGATYEQYF
TRBJ1-5,TRBV3-1,CASSSAGDQPQHF
TRBJ2-7,TRBV4-3,CASSQDFVTAYSYEQYF
TRBJ2-3,TRBV29-1,CSVANLGGTDTQYF
TRBJ1-1,TRBV27,CASSTGTANTEAFF
TRBJ2-1,TRBV11-3,CASSLVPPGTSGRYEQFF
TRBJ1-2,TRBV7-2,CASSLGQGLAYGYTF